The present T cell receptor (beta chain) was sequenced within a study of blood T cell repertoires in COVID-19. Overall study: Samples representing acute and convalescent COVID-19 were sourced from the United States, Italy and Spain. T cells, B-cell-depleted T cells, or PBMCs provided the cDNA or gDNA that served as material.

Methods used by the authors: Cell counts per sample came from amplifying reference gene primers. Assay used: immunoSEQ multiplex PCR; TCRdb lists only in-frame clones, some missing. V, J and clone size derive from that table, while D and trimming were established from the DNA sequence. The data contain 95,000 to 150,000 clones, 86% of them singletons. Trimming took off 1 base at V and 4 bases at J, with 17 bases between the two ends. Germline V CDR1 and CDR2: SGHAT, FQNNGV. The CDR3 sequence is 17 residues long. Source material: peripheral blood. The receptor's source is a man aged 35-49 years with acute or convalescent COVID-19. The chain recombines TRBV11-2 with TRBJ2-1; TRBD2 is a possible D gene (7 bases). For the CDR3, the DNA is TGTGCCAGCAGCTTAGGGGGGGGCCGCGGGGCTTACAATGAGCAGTTCTTC. Translating it yields CASSLGGGRGAYNEQFF.